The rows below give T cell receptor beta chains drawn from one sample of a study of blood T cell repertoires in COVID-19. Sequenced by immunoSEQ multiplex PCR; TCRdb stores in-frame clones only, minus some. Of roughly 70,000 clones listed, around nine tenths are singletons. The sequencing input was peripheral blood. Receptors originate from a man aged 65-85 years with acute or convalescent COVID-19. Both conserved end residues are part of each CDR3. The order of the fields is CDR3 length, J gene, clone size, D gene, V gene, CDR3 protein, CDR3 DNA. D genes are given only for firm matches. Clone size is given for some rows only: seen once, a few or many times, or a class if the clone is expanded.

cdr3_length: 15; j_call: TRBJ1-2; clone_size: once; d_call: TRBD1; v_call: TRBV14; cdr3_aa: CASSQPGQGYYGYTF; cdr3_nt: TGTGCCAGCAGCCAGCCGGGACAGGGGTACTATGGCTACACCTTC
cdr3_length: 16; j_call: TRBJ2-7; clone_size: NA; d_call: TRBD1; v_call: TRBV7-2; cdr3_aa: CASSFILQGISYEQYF; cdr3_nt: TGTGCCAGCAGTTTCATTCTACAGGGGATATCCTACGAGCAGTACTTC
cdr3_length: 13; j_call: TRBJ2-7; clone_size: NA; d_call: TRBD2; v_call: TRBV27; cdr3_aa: CASSREGRYEQYF; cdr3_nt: TGTGCCAGCAGTAGGGAGGGGCGCTACGAGCAGTACTTC
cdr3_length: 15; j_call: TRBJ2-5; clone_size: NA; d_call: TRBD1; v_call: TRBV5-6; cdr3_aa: CASSLGTGIVETQYF; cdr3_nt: TGTGCCAGCAGCTTGGGGACAGGGATTGTGGAGACCCAGTACTTC
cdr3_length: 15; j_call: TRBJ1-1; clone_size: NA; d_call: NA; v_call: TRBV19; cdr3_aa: CASSLHTGSATEAFF; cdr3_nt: TGTGCCAGTAGTCTCCACACAGGTAGTGCCACTGAAGCTTTCTTT
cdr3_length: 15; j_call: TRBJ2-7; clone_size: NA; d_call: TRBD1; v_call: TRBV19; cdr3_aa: CASSSPGQGAYEQYF; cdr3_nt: TGTGCCAGTAGTTCCCCGGGACAGGGTGCCTACGAGCAGTACTTC
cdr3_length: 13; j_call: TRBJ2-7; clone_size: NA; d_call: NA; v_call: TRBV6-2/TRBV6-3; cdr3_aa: CASSLTFHYEQYF; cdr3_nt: TGTGCCAGCAGTCTGACTTTCCACTACGAGCAGTACTTC
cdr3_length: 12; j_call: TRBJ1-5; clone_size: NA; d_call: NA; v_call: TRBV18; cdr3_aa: CASSRPTGPQHF; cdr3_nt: TGTGCCAGCTCACGACCAACAGGGCCCCAGCATTTT
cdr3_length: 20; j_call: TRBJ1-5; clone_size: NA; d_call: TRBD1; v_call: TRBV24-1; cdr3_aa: CATSDSKAGQGVYSNQPQHF; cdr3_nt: TGTGCCACCAGTGATTCTAAGGCGGGACAGGGGGTTTATAGCAATCAGCCCCAGCATTTT
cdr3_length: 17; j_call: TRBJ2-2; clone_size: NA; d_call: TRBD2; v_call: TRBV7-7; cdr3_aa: CASSLSGGGADTGELFF; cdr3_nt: TGTGCCAGCAGCTTATCGGGGGGTGGGGCTGACACCGGGGAGCTGTTTTTT
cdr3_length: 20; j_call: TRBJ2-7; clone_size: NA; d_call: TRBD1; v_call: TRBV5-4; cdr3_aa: CASSLGGDRVYLELSYEQYF; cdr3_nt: TGTGCCAGCAGCTTGGGGGGGGACAGGGTCTATCTTGAGCTGTCCTACGAGCAGTACTTC
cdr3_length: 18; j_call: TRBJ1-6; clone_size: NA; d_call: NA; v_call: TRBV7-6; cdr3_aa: CASSPRWGRIYYNSPLHF; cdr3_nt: TGTGCCAGCAGCCCCCGGTGGGGGCGGATTTATTATAATTCACCCCTCCACTTT
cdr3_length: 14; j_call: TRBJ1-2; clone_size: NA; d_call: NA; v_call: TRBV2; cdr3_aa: CASSVGGTNYGYTF; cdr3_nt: TGTGCCAGCAGTGTCGGGGGGACTAACTATGGCTACACCTTC
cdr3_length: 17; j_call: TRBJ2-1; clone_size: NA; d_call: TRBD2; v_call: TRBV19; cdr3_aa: CASSIGLAGGPHNEQFF; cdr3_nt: TGTGCCAGTAGTATTGGTCTAGCGGGGGGGCCACACAATGAGCAGTTCTTC
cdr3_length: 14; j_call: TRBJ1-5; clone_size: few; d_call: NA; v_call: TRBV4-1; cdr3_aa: CASSPPGSPQPQHF; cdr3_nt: TGCGCCAGCAGCCCTCCAGGGTCCCCTCAGCCCCAGCATTTT
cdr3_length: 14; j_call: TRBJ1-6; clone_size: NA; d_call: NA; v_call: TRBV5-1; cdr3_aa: CASSLVQENSPLHF; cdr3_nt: TGCGCCAGCAGCTTGGTACAGGAGAATTCACCCCTCCACTTT
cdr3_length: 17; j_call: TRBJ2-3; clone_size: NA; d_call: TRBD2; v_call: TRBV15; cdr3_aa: CATSRGRAGGPRDTQYF; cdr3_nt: TGTGCCACCAGCCGCGGTAGGGCGGGGGGGCCGCGGGATACGCAGTATTTT
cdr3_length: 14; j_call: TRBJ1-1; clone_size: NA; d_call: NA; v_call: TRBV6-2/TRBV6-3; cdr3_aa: CASSYGGRATEAFF; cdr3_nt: TGTGCCAGCAGTTACGGAGGGCGGGCCACTGAAGCTTTCTTT
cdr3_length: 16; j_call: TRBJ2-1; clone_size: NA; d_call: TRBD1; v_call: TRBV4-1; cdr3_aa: CASSLGRDRAYNEQFF; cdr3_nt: TGCGCCAGCAGCCTCGGACGGGACAGGGCCTACAATGAGCAGTTCTTC
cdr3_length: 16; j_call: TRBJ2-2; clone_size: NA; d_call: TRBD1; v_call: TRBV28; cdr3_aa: CASRSSRGQSTGELFF; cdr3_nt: TGTGCCAGTAGAAGTTCCAGGGGGCAAAGCACCGGGGAGCTGTTTTTT
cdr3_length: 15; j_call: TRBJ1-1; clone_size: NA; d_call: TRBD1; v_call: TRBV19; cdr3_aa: CASSMQGARVTEAFF; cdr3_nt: TGTGCCAGTAGTATGCAGGGGGCGAGGGTCACTGAAGCTTTCTTT
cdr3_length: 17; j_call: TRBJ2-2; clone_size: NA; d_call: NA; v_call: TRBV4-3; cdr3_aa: CASSQEGYQGLNGELFF; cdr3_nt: TGCGCCAGCAGCCAAGAAGGGTACCAGGGATTAAACGGGGAGCTGTTTTTT
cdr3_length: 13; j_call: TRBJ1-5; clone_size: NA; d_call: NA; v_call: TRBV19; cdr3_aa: CASSDSAHQPQHF; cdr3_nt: TGTGCCAGTAGTGACAGCGCCCATCAGCCCCAGCATTTT
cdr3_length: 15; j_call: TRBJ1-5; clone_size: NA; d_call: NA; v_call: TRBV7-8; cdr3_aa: CASSLARGRGQPQHF; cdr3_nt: TGTGCCAGCAGCTTAGCGCGGGGGAGAGGTCAGCCCCAGCATTTT
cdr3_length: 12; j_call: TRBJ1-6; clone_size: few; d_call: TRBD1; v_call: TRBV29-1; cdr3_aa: CSVGGQGSPLHF; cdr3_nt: TGCAGCGTTGGGGGACAGGGCTCGCCCCTCCACTTT
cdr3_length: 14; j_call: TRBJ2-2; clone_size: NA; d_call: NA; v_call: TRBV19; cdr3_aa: CASFAGWNTGELFF; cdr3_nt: TGTGCCAGTTTCGCGGGGTGGAACACCGGGGAGCTGTTTTTT
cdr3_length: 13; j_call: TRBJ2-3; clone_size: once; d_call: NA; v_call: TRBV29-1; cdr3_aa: CSVGRSSTDTQYF; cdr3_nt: TGCAGCGTTGGAAGGAGTAGCACAGATACGCAGTATTTT
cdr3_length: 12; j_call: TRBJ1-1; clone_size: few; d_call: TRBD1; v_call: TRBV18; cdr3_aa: CASSPRTGEAFF; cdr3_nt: TGTGCCAGCTCACCGCGGACAGGGGAAGCTTTCTTT
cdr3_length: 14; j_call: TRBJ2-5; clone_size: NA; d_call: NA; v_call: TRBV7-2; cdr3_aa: CASSYRGGQETQYF; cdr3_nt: TGTGCCAGCAGCTACAGGGGGGGCCAAGAGACCCAGTACTTC
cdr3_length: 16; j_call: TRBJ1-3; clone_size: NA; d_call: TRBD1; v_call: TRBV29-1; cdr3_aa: CSVEGPGTDSGNTIYF; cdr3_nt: TGCAGCGTTGAAGGACCAGGGACAGACTCTGGCAACACCATATATTTT
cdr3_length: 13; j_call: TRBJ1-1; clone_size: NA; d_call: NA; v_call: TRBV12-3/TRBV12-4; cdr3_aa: CASSPQGWAEAFF; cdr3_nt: TGTGCCAGCAGTCCTCAGGGGTGGGCTGAAGCTTTCTTT
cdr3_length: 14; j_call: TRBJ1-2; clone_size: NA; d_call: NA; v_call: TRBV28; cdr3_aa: CATELQGSNYGYTF; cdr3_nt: TGTGCCACCGAACTACAGGGTTCCAACTATGGCTACACCTTC